Shown below are 3 T cell receptor beta chains from a single sample sequenced in a study of T cell responses to AZD1222 COVID-19 vaccine. Repertoires were generated with immunoSEQ multiplex PCR, while TCRdb's copy carries only in-frame clones and drops some. The table shows some 150,000 clones, with roughly nine tenths occurring only once. This specimen was peripheral blood, taken 28 days after the second AZD1222 dose. All receptors come from an adult who received the AZD1222 COVID-19 vaccine.

This clone was detected a few times. The genes are TRBV24-1 and TRBJ2-7; D gene ambiguous. The germline V gene encodes CDR1 KGHDR and CDR2 SFDVKD. Trimming cost V 1 base and J 1 base, with 4 bases left between them. The CDR3 loop spans 13 amino acids. CDR3 sequence reads: CATSDLGSYEQYF. Written as DNA, the CDR3 is TGTGCCACCAGTGATTTAGGATCCTACGAGCAGTACTTC.

The chain is built from TRBV6-5 and TRBJ1-1, with no clear D. V lost 0 bases to trimming and J lost 0 bases, with 11 bases between them. Germline V gives CDR1 MNHEY, CDR2 SVGAGI. The CDR3 is 16 residues long. The CDR3 bases are TGTGCCAGCAGTTACTCGAGGCGACACCTGAACACTGAAGCTTTCTTT. This codes for CASSYSRRHLNTEAFF.

CDR3 DNA: TGTGCCTGGAGTTCGGGGTTAAACACTGAAGCTTTCTTT. Amino acids: CAWSSGLNTEAFF. The rearrangement joins TRBV30 to TRBJ1-1; D gene ambiguous. Trimming took 2 bases from V and 2 from J, leaving 9 bases between them. Germline V gene sequence: CDR1 GTSNPN, CDR2 SVGIG (reference sequence). The CDR3 contains 13 residues.